There are many counts of the clone carrying this T cell receptor beta chain. This entry belongs to a study of identical twins. TCRdb recomputed calls from the 5' RACE reads with MiXCR, one row per CDR3 protein. The table records approximately 470,000 distinct CDR3 sequences, about 14% of them present only once. Trimming cost V 3 bases and J 4 bases; bases outside gene matches: 1. The germline CDR1 and CDR2 sequences are LGHDT and YNNKEL (reference sequence). This CDR3 spans 14 amino acids. The same data also contributed to another study, on yellow fever vaccine responses in identical twins.

The rearrangement links TRBV3-1 to TRBJ2-5, with TRBD2 matching over 11 bases. Material for sequencing was CD4+ T cells sorted from blood. This sequence originates from a woman under 30 in good health. The CDR3 DNA is TGTGCCAGCAGCCAGACTAGCGGGACAGAGACCCAGTACTTC. Protein: CASSQTSGTETQYF.